This record covers a single T cell receptor (beta chain). The antigen is unknown. Looked up from germline, CDR1 is MNHNS and CDR2 is SASEGT. Unmatched junction bases numbered 9, after V lost 2 bases and J lost 8 bases. The CDR3 runs to 15 residues. The sample originates from a study of cytomegalovirus exposure and HLA in healthy donors. Amplification used 60 Vbeta primers and 13 Jbeta primers. Here immunoSEQ multiplex PCR was the method, and the copy in TCRdb shows in-frame clones only, minus some. Of tens of thousands of clones in the sample, around 85% were seen once. Overall study results and limits: The productive fraction for most TCR beta V segments was about 87% or about 30% in an earlier analysis. Apart from CMV serostatus, no immune exposure information was available.

The sequence derives from a woman between 45 and 60 years old in good health and CMV-seronegative. The sequenced sample was PBMCs. The V gene is TRBV6-1, the J gene TRBJ1-2; 9 bases are a match to TRBD1. The CDR3: CASSETGTGRGGYTF. In DNA form, the CDR3 reads TGTGCCAGCAGTGAAACCGGGACAGGGAGAGGAGGCTACACCTTC.